This is a list of T cell receptor beta chains from one sample in a study of OX40 agonist ivuxolimab in advanced cancers. The assay was immunoSEQ multiplex PCR, and TCRdb's table has in-frame clones only and misses some. In the table there are tens of thousands of clones, about four fifths of which are singletons. The material was CD4+ or CD8+ T cells sorted from blood, obtained in a trial of the OX40 agonist ivuxolimab. These receptors were collected from an adult with an advanced solid tumor such as melanoma, head and neck, liver or kidney cancer. Each CDR3 is given with its conserved first and last residue. A D gene is named only where the DNA matches it firmly. Expanded clones are given a class, and other clones once, few, many or no size at all.

>TRBD1|TRBJ2-4|-|TRBV2
CASSEALAGGGRNIQYF
TGTGCCAGCAGTGAAGCGCTTGCAGGGGGTGGTAGAAACATTCAGTACTTC
>-|TRBJ2-5|-|TRBV2
CASSGETQYF
TGTGCCAGCAGTGGGGAGACCCAGTACTTC
>TRBD2|TRBJ2-1|few|TRBV7-3
CASSSSGGANEQFF
TGTGCCAGCAGCTCTAGCGGGGGGGCCAATGAGCAGTTCTTC
>-|TRBJ1-4|-|TRBV7-9
CASSLTTPANEKLFF
TGTGCCAGCAGCCTTACCACTCCAGCTAATGAAAAACTGTTTTTT
>-|TRBJ2-2|-|TRBV7-9
CASSPLQGSTGELFF
TGTGCCAGCAGTCCTCTACAGGGTAGCACCGGGGAGCTGTTTTTT
>TRBD1|TRBJ2-7|-|TRBV6-6
CASNGQDRDGEQYF
TGTGCCAGCAACGGACAGGACCGAGACGGGGAGCAGTACTTC
>TRBD1|TRBJ1-4|-|TRBV6-6
CASSYPRDRGKKLFF
TGTGCCAGCAGTTACCCCCGGGACAGGGGAAAAAAACTGTTTTTT
>-|TRBJ2-7|once|TRBV7-2
CASSWTNSYEQYF
TGTGCCAGCAGCTGGACCAATTCCTACGAGCAGTACTTC
>TRBD2|TRBJ2-1|-|TRBV11-1
CASSAPSGGGNEQFF
TGTGCCAGCAGCGCACCTAGCGGGGGGGGCAATGAGCAGTTCTTC
>TRBD2|TRBJ2-6|-|TRBV4-1
CASSQLREAGANVLTF
TGCGCCAGCAGCCAATTGCGGGAGGCTGGGGCCAACGTCCTGACTTTC
>TRBD2|TRBJ2-2|-|TRBV7-6
CASSLPSGTSGGALIGELFF
TGTGCCAGCAGCTTACCCTCCGGGACTAGCGGGGGGGCATTAATCGGGGAGCTGTTTTTT
>-|TRBJ1-5|-|TRBV11-2
CASSPNGDSNQPQHF
TGTGCCAGCAGCCCTAATGGGGATAGCAATCAGCCCCAGCATTTT
>-|TRBJ2-1|-|TRBV7-9
CASSLLVNEQFF
TGTGCCAGCAGCTTACTCGTTAATGAGCAGTTCTTC
>TRBD1|TRBJ1-4|-|TRBV18
CASTRGFGEKLFF
TGTGCCAGCACCAGGGGGTTCGGTGAAAAACTGTTTTTT
>-|TRBJ2-1|-|TRBV6-5
CASSYSAEYNEQFF
TGTGCCAGCAGTTACTCAGCGGAGTACAATGAGCAGTTCTTC
>-|TRBJ1-2|-|TRBV6-6
CASRDTTYGYTF
TGTGCCAGCAGAGACACTACCTATGGCTACACCTTC
>TRBD1|TRBJ2-2|-|TRBV5-1
CASSPGTGGTGELFF
TGCGCCAGCAGCCCTGGGACAGGGGGTACCGGGGAGCTGTTTTTT
>TRBD1|TRBJ1-2|-|TRBV5-6
CASTVPTGSYGYTF
TGTGCCAGCACCGTCCCGACAGGGAGCTATGGCTACACCTTC
>TRBD2|TRBJ2-1|-|TRBV19
CASRASGAYNEQFF
TGTGCCAGTAGGGCCAGCGGGGCCTACAATGAGCAGTTCTTC
>TRBD1|TRBJ1-3|-|TRBV5-1
CASSIGQGTGNTIYF
TGCGCCAGCAGCATAGGACAGGGTACTGGAAACACCATATATTTT
>TRBD1|TRBJ2-1|-|TRBV4-3
CASSQEQGAYNEQFF
TGCGCCAGCAGCCAAGAACAGGGGGCCTACAATGAGCAGTTCTTC
>TRBD2|TRBJ2-7|-|TRBV5-1
CASSLETSGGYEQYF
TGCGCCAGCAGCTTGGAGACTAGCGGGGGCTACGAGCAGTACTTC
>TRBD2|TRBJ2-1|-|TRBV11-3
CASGRGGGAYNEQFF
TGTGCCAGCGGCCGGGGGGGCGGTGCCTACAATGAGCAGTTCTTC
>TRBD2|TRBJ2-5|-|TRBV9
CASSEASGPETQYF
TGTGCCAGCAGCGAGGCTAGCGGACCGGAGACCCAGTACTTC
>-|TRBJ1-2|-|TRBV5-4
CASSSGGSNYGYTF
TGTGCCAGCAGCTCCGGGGGCAGTAACTATGGCTACACCTTC
>-|TRBJ1-1|-|TRBV6-6
CASSYSTPRGGAFF
TGTGCCAGCAGTTACTCAACTCCAAGGGGGGGAGCTTTCTTT
>-|TRBJ2-2|-|TRBV9
CASSVGSYTGELFF
TGTGCCAGCAGCGTAGGCTCCTACACCGGGGAGCTGTTTTTT
>-|TRBJ2-1|once|TRBV19
CASSPLSTGWEQFF
TGTGCCAGTAGTCCCCTTTCGACAGGTTGGGAGCAGTTCTTC
>-|TRBJ2-7|-|TRBV7-2
CASSLRGTGPGQYF
TGTGCCAGCAGCTTAAGAGGGACGGGCCCTGGGCAGTACTTC
>TRBD2|TRBJ2-3|-|TRBV10-3
CAITGTSGGRTDTQYF
TGTGCCATCACCGGGACTAGCGGGGGGAGGACAGATACGCAGTATTTT
>-|TRBJ1-1|-|TRBV5-4
CASSSQENTEAFF
TGTGCCAGCAGTAGCCAGGAGAACACTGAAGCTTTCTTT
>-|TRBJ2-5|-|TRBV18
CASSPVVEQETQYF
TGTGCCAGCTCACCTGTTGTGGAACAAGAGACCCAGTACTTC
>TRBD1|TRBJ2-5|-|TRBV5-8
CASSPGQAQETQYF
TGTGCCAGCAGCCCCGGACAGGCCCAAGAGACCCAGTACTTC
>-|TRBJ1-2|-|TRBV14
CASSQDLGGYGYTF
TGTGCCAGCAGCCAAGATTTAGGTGGCTATGGCTACACCTTC
>-|TRBJ2-1|once|TRBV5-1
CASSLVPNTLNEQFF
TGCGCCAGCAGCTTGGTTCCTAACACGCTGAATGAGCAGTTCTTC
>-|TRBJ2-5|-|TRBV9
CASSVGGLLQETQYF
TGTGCCAGCAGCGTCGGGGGACTCCTTCAAGAGACCCAGTACTTC
>-|TRBJ1-1|-|TRBV12-5
CASGPLGDTEAFF
TGTGCTAGTGGTCCCTTAGGGGACACTGAAGCTTTCTTT
>-|TRBJ2-3|-|TRBV7-8
CASSPTRQGGTDTQYF
TGTGCCAGCAGCCCTACGCGGCAGGGTGGTACAGATACGCAGTATTTT
>-|TRBJ2-7|-|TRBV5-1
CASSLRGDIVTNEQYF
TGCGCCAGCAGCCTCCGTGGGGACATAGTTACCAACGAGCAGTACTTC
>-|TRBJ1-3|-|TRBV9
CASSVGGVGNTIYF
TGTGCCAGCAGCGTAGGCGGAGTCGGAAACACCATATATTTT
>TRBD1|TRBJ1-2|-|TRBV10-3
CAISDPFTGEEYGYTF
TGTGCCATCAGTGATCCCTTTACAGGGGAGGAGTATGGCTACACCTTC